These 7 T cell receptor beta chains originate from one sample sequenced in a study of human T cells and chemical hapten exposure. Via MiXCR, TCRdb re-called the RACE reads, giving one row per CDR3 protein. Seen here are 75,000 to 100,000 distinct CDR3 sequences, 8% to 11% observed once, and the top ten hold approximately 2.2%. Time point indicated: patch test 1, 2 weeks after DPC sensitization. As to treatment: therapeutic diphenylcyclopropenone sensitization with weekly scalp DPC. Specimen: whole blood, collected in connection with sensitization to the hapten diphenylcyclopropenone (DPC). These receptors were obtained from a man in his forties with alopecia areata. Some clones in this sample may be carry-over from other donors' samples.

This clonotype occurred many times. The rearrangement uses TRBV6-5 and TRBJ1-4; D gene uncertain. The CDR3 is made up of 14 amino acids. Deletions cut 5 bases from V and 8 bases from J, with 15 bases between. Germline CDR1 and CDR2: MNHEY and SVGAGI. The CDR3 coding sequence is TGTGCCAGCAGTCAACAATCAGTCCCGGAAAAACTGTTTTTT. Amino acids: CASSQQSVPEKLFF.

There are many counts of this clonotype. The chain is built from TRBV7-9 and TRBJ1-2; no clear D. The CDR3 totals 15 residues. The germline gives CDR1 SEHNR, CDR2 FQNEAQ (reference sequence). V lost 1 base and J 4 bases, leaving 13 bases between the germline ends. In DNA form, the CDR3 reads TGTGCCAGCAGCTTAGAAGCAGGAGCTCCCTATGGCTACACCTTC. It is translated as CASSLEAGAPYGYTF.

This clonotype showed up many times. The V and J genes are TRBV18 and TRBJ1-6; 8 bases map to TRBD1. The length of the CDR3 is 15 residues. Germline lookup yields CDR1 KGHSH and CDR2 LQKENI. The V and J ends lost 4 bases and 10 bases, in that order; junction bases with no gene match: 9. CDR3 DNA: TGTGCCAGCTCACGGACAGGGAATAGTCGCTCACCCCTCCACTTT. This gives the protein CASSRTGNSRSPLHF.

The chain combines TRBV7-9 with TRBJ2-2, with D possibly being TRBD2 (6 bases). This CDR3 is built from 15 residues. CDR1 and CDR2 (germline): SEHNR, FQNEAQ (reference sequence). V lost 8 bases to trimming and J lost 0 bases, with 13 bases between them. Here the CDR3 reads CASAGTSANTGELFF. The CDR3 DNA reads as TGTGCCAGCGCGGGGACGTCCGCGAACACCGGGGAGCTGTTTTTT.

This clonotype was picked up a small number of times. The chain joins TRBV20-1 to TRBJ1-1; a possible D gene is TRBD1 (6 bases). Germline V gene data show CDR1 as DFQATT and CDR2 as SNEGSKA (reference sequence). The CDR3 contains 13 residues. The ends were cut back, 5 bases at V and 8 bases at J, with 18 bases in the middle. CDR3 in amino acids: CSASFGGGLEAFF. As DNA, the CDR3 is TGCAGTGCTTCCTTTGGAGGGGGTTTGGAAGCTTTCTTT.

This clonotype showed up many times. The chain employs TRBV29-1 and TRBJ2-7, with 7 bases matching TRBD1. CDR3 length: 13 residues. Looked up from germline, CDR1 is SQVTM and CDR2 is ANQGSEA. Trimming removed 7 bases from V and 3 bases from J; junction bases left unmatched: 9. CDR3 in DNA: TGCAGCGGGTGGTCAGGGGGTGTCTACGAGCAGTACTTC. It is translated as CSGWSGGVYEQYF.

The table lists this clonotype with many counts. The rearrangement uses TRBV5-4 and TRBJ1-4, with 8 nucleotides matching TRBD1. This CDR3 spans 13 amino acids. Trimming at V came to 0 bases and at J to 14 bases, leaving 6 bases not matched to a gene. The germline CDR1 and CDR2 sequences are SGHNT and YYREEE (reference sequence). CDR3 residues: CASSLEQDRALFF. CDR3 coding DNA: TGTGCCAGCAGCTTGGAACAGGACAGGGCGCTGTTTTTT. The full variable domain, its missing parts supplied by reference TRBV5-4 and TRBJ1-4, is ETGVTQSPTHLIKTRGQQVTLRCSSQSGHNTVSWYQQALGQGPQFIFQYYREEENGRGNFPPRFSGLQFPNYSSELNVNALELDDSALYLCASSLEQDRALFFGSGTQLSVL.